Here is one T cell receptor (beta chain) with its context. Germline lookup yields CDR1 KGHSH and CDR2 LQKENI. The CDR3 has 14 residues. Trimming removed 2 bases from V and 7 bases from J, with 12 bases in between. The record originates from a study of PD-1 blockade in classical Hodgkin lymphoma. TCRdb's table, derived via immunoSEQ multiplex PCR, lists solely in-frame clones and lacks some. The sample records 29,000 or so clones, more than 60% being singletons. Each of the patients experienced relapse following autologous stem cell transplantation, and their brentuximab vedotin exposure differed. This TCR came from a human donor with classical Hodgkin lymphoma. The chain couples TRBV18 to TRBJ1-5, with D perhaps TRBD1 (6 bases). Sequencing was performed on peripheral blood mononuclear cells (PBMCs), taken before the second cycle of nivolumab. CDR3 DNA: TGTGCCAGCTCACCAAGCCGGACAGCCCAGCCCCAGCATTTT. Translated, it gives CASSPSRTAQPQHF.